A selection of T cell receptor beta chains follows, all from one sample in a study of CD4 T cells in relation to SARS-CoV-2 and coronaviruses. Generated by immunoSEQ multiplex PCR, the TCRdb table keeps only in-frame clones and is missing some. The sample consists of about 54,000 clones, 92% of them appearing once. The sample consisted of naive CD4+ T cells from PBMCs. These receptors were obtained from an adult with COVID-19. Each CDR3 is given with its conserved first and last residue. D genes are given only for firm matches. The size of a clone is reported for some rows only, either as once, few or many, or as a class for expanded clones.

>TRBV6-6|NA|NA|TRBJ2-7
TGTGCCAGCAGTTACCTACAAACCTACGAGCAGTACTTC
CASSYLQTYEQYF
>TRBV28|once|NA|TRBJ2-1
TGTGCCAGCAGTTTATCGACAAACAATGAGCAGTTCTTC
CASSLSTNNEQFF
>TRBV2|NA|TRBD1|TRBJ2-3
TGTGCCAGCTGGGGACAGCGCAATACGCAGTATTTT
CASWGQRNTQYF
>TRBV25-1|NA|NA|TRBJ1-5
TGTGCCAGCAGTTCGAACAGGGGCAATCAGCCCCAGCATTTT
CASSSNRGNQPQHF
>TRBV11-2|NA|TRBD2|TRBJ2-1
TGTGCCAGCAGCCTACGACTAGCGGGAGAGAGGGGTGAGCAGTTCTTC
CASSLRLAGERGEQFF
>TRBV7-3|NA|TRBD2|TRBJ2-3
TGTGCCAGTGCCCTAGCGGGACTGGGCACAGATACGCAGTATTTT
CASALAGLGTDTQYF
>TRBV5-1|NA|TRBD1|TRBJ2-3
TGCGCCAGCAGCTTACCGGGACAGGGGGCGGCAGATACGCAGTATTTT
CASSLPGQGAADTQYF
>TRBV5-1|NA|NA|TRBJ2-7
TGCGCCAGCAGCCGGCCGTCTTCCTCCTCCTCCTACGAGCAGTACTTC
CASSRPSSSSSYEQYF
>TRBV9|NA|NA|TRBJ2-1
TGTGCCAGCAGCGGAACGAGAGACAATGAGCAGTTCTTC
CASSGTRDNEQFF
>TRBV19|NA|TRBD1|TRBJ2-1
TGTGCCAGTAGAGATCGGACAGGGAGTTACAATGAGCAGTTCTTC
CASRDRTGSYNEQFF
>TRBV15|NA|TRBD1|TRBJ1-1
TGTGCCACCAGCAGAGACCCAGGGGGCGAAGCTTTCTTT
CATSRDPGGEAFF
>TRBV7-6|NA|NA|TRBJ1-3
TGTGCCAGCAGCTCCCTCGGGGAACCTGGAAACACCATATATTTT
CASSSLGEPGNTIYF
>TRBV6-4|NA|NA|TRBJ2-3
TGTGCCAGCAGTGCCCAGAGCACAGATACGCAGTATTTT
CASSAQSTDTQYF
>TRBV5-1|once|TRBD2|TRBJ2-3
TGCGCCAGCAGCCTAAAATCCGGGACTAGCATCACAGATACGCAGTATTTT
CASSLKSGTSITDTQYF
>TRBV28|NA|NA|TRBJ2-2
TGTGCCAGCAGTCAAATCACGCTCCTAGATAACACCGGGGAGCTGTTTTTT
CASSQITLLDNTGELFF
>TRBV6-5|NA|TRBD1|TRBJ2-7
TGTGCCAGCACCGCCGGACAGGGGGCCCGAGAGCAGTACTTC
CASTAGQGAREQYF
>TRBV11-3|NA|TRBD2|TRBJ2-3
TGTGCCAGCAGCCCCGGGACTAGCGAGAGAGATACGCAGTATTTT
CASSPGTSERDTQYF